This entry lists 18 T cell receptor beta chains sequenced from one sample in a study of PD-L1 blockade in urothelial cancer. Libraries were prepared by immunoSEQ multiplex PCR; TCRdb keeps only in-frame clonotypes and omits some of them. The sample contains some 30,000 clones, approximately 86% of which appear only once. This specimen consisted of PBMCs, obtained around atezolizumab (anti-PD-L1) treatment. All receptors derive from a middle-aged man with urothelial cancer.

CDR3 residues: CASAYGTLGTDTQYF. CDR3 sequence (DNA): TGTGCTAGTGCCTACGGGACTCTGGGCACAGATACGCAGTATTTT. The chain has TRBV12-5 and TRBJ2-3; tentatively, D is TRBD2 (6 bases). Trimming shortened V by 7 bases and J by 1 base, and 15 bases separated the two germline ends. Germline V lookup: CDR1 LGHNT, CDR2 FRNRAP. The CDR3 length is 15 residues. Variable domain in full (rest from reference TRBV12-5 and TRBJ2-3): DARVTQTPRHKVTEMGQEVTMRCQPILGHNTVFWYRQTMMQGLELLAYFRNRAPLDDSGMPKDRFSAEMPDATLATLKIQPSEPRDSAVYFCASAYGTLGTDTQYFGPGTRLTVL.

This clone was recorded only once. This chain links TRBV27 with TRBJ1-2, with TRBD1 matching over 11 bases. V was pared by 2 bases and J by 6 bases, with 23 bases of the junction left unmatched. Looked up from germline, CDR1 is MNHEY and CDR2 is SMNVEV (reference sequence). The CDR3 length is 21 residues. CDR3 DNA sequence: TGTGCCAGCAGTTTAAACCGAGGATTTGTGAGGACAGGGGGCTTTGGAGATGGCTACACCTTC. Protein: CASSLNRGFVRTGGFGDGYTF.

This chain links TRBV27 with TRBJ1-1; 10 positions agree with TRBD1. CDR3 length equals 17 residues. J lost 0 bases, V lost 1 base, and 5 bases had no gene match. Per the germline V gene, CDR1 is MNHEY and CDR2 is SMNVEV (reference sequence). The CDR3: CASSLLGTGDMNTEAFF. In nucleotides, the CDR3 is TGTGCCAGCAGTTTATTGGGGACAGGGGACATGAACACTGAAGCTTTCTTT.

DNA of the CDR3: TGTGCCGGGCGCCAGGATTCCTACGAGCAGTACTTC. Protein product: CAGRQDSYEQYF. The genes are TRBV30 and TRBJ2-7, with D hard to call. Trimming cost V 8 bases and J 1 base, with 12 bases left between them. CDR1 is GTSNPN, CDR2 SVGIG, per germline (reference sequence). CDR3 length equals 12 residues.

The CDR3 DNA is TGTGCCAGCAGTGAGGGGAACAGGGGCCCTAACTATGGCTACACCTTC. Translating gives CASSEGNRGPNYGYTF. The V call is TRBV28, the J call TRBJ1-2, with 7 bases that match TRBD1. Germline CDR1 MDHEN, CDR2 SYDVKM. Trimming cost V 5 bases and J 0 bases; bases outside gene matches: 9. This CDR3 is 16 amino acids long.

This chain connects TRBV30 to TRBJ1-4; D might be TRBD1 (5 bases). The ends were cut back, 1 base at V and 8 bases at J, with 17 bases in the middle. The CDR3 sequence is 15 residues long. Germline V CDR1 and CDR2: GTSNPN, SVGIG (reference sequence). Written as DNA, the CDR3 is TGTGCCTGGAGTGCGGAAAACAGGCAAGGGGAAAAACTGTTTTTT. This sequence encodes CAWSAENRQGEKLFF.

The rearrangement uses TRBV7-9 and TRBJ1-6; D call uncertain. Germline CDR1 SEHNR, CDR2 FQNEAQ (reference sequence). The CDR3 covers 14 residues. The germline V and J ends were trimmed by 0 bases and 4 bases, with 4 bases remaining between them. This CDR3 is CASSLASYNSPLHF. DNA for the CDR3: TGTGCCAGCAGCTTAGCCTCGTATAATTCACCCCTCCACTTT.

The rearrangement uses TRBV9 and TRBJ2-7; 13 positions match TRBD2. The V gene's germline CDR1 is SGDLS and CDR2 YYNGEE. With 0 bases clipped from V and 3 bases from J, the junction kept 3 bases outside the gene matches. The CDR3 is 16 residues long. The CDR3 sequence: CASSVGGTSGIYEQYF. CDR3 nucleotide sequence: TGTGCCAGCAGCGTAGGAGGGACTAGCGGGATCTACGAGCAGTACTTC.

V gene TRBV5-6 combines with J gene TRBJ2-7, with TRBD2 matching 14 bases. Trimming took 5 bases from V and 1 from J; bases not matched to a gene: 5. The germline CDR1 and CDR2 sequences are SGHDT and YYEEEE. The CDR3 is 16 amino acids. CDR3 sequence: CASRGLAGVGSYEQYF. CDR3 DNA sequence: TGTGCCAGCAGGGGACTAGCGGGAGTAGGATCCTACGAGCAGTACTTC.

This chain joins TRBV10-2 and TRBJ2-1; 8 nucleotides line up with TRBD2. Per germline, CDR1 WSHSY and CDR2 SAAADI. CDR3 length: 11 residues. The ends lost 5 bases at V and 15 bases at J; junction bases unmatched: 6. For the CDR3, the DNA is TGCGCCAGCAGTTCCACCGCGGGAGGGTTCTTC. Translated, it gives CASSSTAGGFF.

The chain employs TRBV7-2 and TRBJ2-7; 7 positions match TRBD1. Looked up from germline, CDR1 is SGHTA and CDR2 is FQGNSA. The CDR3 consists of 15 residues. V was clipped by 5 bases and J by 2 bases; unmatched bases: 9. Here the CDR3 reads CASSVVTGNPYEQYF. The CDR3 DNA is TGTGCCAGCAGCGTAGTGACAGGGAACCCCTACGAGCAGTACTTC.

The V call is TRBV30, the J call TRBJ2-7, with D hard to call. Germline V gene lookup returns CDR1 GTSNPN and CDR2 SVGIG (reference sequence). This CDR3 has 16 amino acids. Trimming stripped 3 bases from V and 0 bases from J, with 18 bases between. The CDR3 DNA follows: TGTGCCTGGAGGATTCCGCATGGCCCCAGCTCCTACGAGCAGTACTTC. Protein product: CAWRIPHGPSSYEQYF.

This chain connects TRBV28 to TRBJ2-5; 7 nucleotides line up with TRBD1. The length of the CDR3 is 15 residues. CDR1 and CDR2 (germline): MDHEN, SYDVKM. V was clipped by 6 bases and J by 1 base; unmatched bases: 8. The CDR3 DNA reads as TGTGCCAGCAGGCCGGGACAGATCTTCCAAGAGACCCAGTACTTC. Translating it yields CASRPGQIFQETQYF.

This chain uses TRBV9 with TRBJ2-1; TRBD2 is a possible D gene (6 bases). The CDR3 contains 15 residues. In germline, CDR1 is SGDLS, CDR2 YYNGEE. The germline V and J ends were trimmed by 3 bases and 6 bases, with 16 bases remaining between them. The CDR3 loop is CASSAVAGNFNEQFF. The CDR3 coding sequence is TGTGCCAGCAGCGCCGTTGCGGGGAATTTCAATGAGCAGTTCTTC.

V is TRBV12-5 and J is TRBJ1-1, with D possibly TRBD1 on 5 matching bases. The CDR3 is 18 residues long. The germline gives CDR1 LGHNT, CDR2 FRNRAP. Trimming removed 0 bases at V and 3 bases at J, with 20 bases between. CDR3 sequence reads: CASGLVYGRDSLDTEAFF. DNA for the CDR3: TGTGCTAGTGGTTTGGTTTACGGCAGGGATAGTTTGGACACTGAAGCTTTCTTT.

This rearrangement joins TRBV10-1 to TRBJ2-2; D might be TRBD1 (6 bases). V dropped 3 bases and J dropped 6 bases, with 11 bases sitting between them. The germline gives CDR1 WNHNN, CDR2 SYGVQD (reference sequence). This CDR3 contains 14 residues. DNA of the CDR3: TGCGCCAGCAGTGAAACTACAGGGTCCGGGGAGCTGTTTTTT. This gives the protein CASSETTGSGELFF.

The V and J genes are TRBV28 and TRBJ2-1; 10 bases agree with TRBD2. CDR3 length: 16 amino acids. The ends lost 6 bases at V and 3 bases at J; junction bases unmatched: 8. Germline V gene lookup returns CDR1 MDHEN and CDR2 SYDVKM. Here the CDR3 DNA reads TGTGCCAGCAGGGGAGGCGGGACTAGCGTCTACAATGAGCAGTTCTTC. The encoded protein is CASRGGGTSVYNEQFF.

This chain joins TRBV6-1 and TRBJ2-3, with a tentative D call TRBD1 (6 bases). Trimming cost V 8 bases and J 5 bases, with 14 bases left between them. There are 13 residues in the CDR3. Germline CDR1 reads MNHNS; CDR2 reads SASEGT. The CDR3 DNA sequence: TGTGCCAGCCGGACAGCCGCGGTAGATACGCAGTATTTT. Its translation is CASRTAAVDTQYF.